This TCR beta chain stems from a study of blood T cell repertoires in COVID-19. Using immunoSEQ multiplex PCR, the repertoire was profiled, and TCRdb retains in-frame clones only, with some absent. The repertoire includes some 200,000 clones, 84% of them detected once, and 5% to 6.5% sits in the top ten. This CDR3 is 16 amino acids long. Losses at the gene ends were 0 bases for V and 9 bases for J; bases not matched to a gene: 8. Germline V gene lookup returns CDR1 MGHRA and CDR2 YSYEKL. The rearrangement joins TRBV4-1 to TRBJ1-2, with TRBD1 identical over 12 bases. The material sequenced was peripheral blood. The TCR sequence derives from a woman aged 55-69 years who had recovered from COVID-19. The CDR3 region is CASSQDLRDRGLRYTF. In DNA form, the CDR3 reads TGCGCCAGCAGCCAAGACCTCCGGGACAGGGGGCTGCGCTACACCTTC.